The rows below give T cell receptor beta chains drawn from one sample of a study of T cell responses to AZD1222 COVID-19 vaccine. Using immunoSEQ multiplex PCR, the repertoire was profiled, and TCRdb retains in-frame clones only, with some absent. The repertoire includes over 100,000 clones, about nine tenths of them detected once, and around 0.99% sits in the top ten. Source: peripheral blood, taken 28 days after the second AZD1222 dose. All receptors derive from an adult who received the AZD1222 COVID-19 vaccine. CDR3s include the opening cysteine and the closing phenylalanine or tryptophan. Each record gives: CDR3 protein, CDR3 DNA, D gene, clone size, V gene, J gene. D genes are given only for firm matches. Expanded clones are given a class, and other clones once, few, many or no size at all.

CASSARDRNTQYF,TGTGCCAGCAGCGCCAGGGACCGCAATACGCAGTATTTT,-,-,TRBV7-3,TRBJ2-3
CASTQDYGYTF,TGTGCCAGCACACAGGACTATGGCTACACCTTC,-,-,TRBV2,TRBJ1-2
CASRISGQETQYF,TGTGCCAGCAGAATTAGCGGTCAAGAGACCCAGTACTTC,-,-,TRBV27,TRBJ2-5
CASSLGTLNDQYF,TGTGCCAGCAGCTTAGGGACCCTCAACGACCAGTACTTC,-,once,TRBV7-9,TRBJ2-5
CASRPGGRAGELFF,TGTGCCAGCCGCCCGGGAGGGAGGGCCGGGGAGCTGTTTTTT,TRBD2,-,TRBV6-2/TRBV6-3,TRBJ2-2
CASSIDRVEQFF,TGTGCCAGTAGTATAGATCGTGTTGAGCAGTTCTTC,-,-,TRBV19,TRBJ2-1
CASSAGTGVETQYF,TGTGCCAGCAGCGCCGGGACAGGGGTTGAGACCCAGTACTTC,TRBD1,-,TRBV4-2,TRBJ2-5
CASSSGTYNEQFF,TGTGCCAGCAGCAGCGGAACATACAATGAGCAGTTCTTC,-,-,TRBV6-6,TRBJ2-1
CASTLGTDYGYTF,TGTGCCAGCACCCTGGGGACAGACTATGGCTACACCTTC,TRBD1,-,TRBV28,TRBJ1-2
CASSLRGVSDQPQHF,TGTGCCAGCAGTCTGCGAGGGGTCTCGGATCAGCCCCAGCATTTT,-,-,TRBV6-5,TRBJ1-5
CASSPGGTAMNTEAFF,TGCGCCAGCAGCCCAGGGGGGACAGCGATGAACACTGAAGCTTTCTTT,TRBD1,-,TRBV5-1,TRBJ1-1
CASSVGGLSEGETQYF,TGTGCCAGCAGCGTAGGAGGTCTCTCCGAGGGGGAGACCCAGTACTTC,-,-,TRBV9,TRBJ2-5
CASSPLGQPQHF,TGTGCCAGCAGTCCCTTGGGGCAGCCCCAGCATTTT,-,-,TRBV12-3/TRBV12-4,TRBJ1-5